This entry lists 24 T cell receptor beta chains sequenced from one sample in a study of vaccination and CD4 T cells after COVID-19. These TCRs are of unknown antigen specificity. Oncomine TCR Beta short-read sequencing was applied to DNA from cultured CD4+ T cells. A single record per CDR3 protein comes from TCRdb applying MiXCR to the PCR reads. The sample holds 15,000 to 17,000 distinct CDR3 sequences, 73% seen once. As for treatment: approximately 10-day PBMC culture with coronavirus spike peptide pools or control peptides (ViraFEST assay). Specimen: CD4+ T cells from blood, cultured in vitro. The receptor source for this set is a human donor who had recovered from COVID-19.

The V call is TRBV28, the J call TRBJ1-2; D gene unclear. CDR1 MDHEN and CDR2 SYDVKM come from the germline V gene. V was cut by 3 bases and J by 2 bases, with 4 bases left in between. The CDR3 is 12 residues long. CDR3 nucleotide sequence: TGTGCCAGCAGTTTGGGGAACTATGGCTACACCTTC. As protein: CASSLGNYGYTF.

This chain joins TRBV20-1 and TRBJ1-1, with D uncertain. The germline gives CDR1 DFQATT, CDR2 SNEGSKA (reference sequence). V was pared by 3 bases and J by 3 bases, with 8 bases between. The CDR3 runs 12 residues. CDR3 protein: CSASATDTEAFF. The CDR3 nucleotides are TGCAGTGCTAGTGCGACCGACACTGAAGCTTTCTTT.

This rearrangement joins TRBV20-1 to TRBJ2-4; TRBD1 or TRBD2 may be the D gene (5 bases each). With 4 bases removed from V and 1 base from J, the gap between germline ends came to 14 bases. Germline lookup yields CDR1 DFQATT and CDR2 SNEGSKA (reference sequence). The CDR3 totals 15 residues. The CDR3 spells CSAKQSWGAKNIQYF. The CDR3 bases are TGCAGTGCTAAACAAAGTTGGGGGGCCAAAAACATTCAGTACTTC.

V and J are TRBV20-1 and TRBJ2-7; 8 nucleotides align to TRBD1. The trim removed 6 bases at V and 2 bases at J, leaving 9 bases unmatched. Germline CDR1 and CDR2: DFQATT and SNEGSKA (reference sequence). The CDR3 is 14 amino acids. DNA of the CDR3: TGCAGTGCCCCCCAGGGGGCGCTGACCTACGAGCAGTACTTC. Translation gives CSAPQGALTYEQYF.

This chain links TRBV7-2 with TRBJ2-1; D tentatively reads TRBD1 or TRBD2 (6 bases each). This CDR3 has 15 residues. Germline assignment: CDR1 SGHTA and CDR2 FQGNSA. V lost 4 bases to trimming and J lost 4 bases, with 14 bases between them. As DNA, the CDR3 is TGTGCCAGCAGCTGGACAAGGGGGGTTTACAATGAGCAGTTCTTC. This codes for CASSWTRGVYNEQFF. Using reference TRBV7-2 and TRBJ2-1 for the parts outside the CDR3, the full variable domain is GAGVSQSPSNKVTEKGKDVELRCDPISGHTALYWYRQSLGQGLEFLIYFQGNSAPDKSGLPSDRFSAERTGGSVSTLTIQRTQQEDSAVYLCASSWTRGVYNEQFFGPGTRLTVL.

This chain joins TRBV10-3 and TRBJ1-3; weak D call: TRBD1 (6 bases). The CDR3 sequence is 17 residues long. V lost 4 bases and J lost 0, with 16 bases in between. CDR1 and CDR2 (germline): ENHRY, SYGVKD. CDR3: CAISAPGTPSSGNTIYF. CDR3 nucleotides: TGTGCCATCAGTGCCCCCGGGACACCGAGCTCTGGAAACACCATATATTTT.

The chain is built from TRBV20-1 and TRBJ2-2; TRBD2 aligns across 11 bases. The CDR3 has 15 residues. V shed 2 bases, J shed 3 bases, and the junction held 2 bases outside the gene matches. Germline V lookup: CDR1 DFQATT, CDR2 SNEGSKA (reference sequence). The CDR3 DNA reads TGCAGTGCTAGACTAGCGGGAGGTTACACCGGGGAGCTGTTTTTT. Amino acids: CSARLAGGYTGELFF.

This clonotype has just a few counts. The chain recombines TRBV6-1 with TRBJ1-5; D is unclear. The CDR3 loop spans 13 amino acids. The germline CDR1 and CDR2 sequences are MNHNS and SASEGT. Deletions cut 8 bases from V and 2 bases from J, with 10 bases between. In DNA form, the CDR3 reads TGTGCCAGCGTCCCCCTTGGCAATCAGCCCCAGCATTTT. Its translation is CASVPLGNQPQHF.

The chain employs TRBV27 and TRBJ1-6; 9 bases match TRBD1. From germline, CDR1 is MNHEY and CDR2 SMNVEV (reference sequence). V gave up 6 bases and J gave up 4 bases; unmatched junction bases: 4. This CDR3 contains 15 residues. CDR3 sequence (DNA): TGTGCCAGCAGATTGACAGGGGGTTATAATTCACCCCTCCACTTT. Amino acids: CASRLTGGYNSPLHF.

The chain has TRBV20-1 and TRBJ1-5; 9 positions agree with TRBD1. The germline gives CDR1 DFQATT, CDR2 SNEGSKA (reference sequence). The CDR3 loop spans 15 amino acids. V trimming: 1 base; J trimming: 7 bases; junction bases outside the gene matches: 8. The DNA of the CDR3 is TGCAGTGCTAGAGCTGGACAGGGGTCGGAACAGCCCCAGCATTTT. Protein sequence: CSARAGQGSEQPQHF.

The CDR3 protein is CASSFTGGPNIQYF. The CDR3 bases are TGTGCCAGCAGCTTTACGGGAGGTCCCAACATTCAGTACTTC. The chain carries TRBV7-3 and TRBJ2-4, with 7 bases fitting TRBD2. Germline V CDR1 and CDR2: SGHTA, FQGTGA. V lost 3 bases, J lost 7 bases, and 6 bases stayed unmatched. The CDR3 is 14 residues long.

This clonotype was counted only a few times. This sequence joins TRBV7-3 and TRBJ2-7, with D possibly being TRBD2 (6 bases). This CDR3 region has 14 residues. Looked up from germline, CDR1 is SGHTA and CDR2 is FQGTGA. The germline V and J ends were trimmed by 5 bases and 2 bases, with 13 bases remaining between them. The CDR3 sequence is CASSPGLKTYEQYF. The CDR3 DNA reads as TGTGCCAGCAGCCCGGGACTCAAAACCTACGAGCAGTACTTC.

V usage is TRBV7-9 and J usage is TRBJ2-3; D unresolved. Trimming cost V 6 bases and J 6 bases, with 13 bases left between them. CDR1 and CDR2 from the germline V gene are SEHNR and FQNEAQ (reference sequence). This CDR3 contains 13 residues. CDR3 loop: CASRRKETDTQYF. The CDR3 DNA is TGTGCCAGCAGACGGAAGGAGACGGATACGCAGTATTTT.

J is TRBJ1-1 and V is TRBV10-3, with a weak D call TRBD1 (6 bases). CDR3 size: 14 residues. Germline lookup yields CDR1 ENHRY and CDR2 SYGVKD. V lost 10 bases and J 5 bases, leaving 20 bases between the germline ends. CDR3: CATALQGKGTEAFF. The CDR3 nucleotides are TGTGCCACAGCCCTCCAGGGGAAGGGTACTGAAGCTTTCTTT.

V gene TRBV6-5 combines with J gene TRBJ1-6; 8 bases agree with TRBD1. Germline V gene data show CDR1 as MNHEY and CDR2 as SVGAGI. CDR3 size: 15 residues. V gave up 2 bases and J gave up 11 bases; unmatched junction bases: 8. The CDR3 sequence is CASSYRTGNGTPLHF. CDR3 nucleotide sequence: TGTGCCAGCAGTTACCGGACAGGGAATGGGACACCCCTCCACTTT.

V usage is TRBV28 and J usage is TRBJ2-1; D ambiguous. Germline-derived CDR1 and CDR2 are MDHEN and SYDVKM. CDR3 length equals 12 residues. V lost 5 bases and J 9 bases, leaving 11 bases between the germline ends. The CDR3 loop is CASSERVTEQFF. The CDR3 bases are TGTGCCAGCAGTGAAAGGGTGACTGAGCAGTTCTTC.

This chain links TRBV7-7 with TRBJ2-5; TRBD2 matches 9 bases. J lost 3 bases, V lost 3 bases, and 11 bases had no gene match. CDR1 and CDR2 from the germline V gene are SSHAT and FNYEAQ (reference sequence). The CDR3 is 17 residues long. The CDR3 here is CASSLASGITSKETQYF. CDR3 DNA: TGTGCCAGCAGCTTGGCTAGCGGGATCACCTCTAAAGAGACCCAGTACTTC. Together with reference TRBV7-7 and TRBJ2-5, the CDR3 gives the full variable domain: GAGVSQSPRYKVTKRGQDVTLRCDPISSHATLYWYQQALGQGPEFLTYFNYEAQPDKSGLPSDRFSAERPEGSISTLTIQRTEQRDSAMYRCASSLASGITSKETQYFGPGTRLLVL.

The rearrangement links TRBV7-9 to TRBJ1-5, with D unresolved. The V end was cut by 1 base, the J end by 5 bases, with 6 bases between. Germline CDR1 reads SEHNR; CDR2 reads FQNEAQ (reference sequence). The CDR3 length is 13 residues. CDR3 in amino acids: CASSLGNDQPQHF. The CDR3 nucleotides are TGTGCCAGCAGCTTAGGCAACGATCAGCCCCAGCATTTT. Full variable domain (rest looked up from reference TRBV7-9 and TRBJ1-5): DTGVSQNPRHKITKRGQNVTFRCDPISEHNRLYWYRQTLGQGPEFLTYFQNEAQLEKSRLLSDRFSAERPKGSFSTLEIQRTEQGDSAMYLCASSLGNDQPQHFGDGTRLSIL.

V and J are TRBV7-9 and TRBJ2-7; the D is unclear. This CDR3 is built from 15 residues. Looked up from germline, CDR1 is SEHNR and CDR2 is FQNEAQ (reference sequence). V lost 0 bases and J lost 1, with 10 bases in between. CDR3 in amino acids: CASSLAGVLSYEQYF. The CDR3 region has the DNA TGTGCCAGCAGCTTAGCGGGTGTATTGTCCTACGAGCAGTACTTC.

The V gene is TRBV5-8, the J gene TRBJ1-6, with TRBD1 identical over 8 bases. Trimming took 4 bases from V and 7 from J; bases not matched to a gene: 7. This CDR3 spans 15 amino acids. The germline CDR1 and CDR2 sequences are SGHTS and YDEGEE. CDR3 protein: CASSPETGVNSPLHF. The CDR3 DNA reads TGTGCCAGCAGCCCAGAGACAGGGGTCAATTCACCCCTCCACTTT.

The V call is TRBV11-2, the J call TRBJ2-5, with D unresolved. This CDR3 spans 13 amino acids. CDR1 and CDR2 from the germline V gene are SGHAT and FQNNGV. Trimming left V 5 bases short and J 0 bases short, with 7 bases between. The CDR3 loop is CASSPGHQETQYF. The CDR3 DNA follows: TGTGCCAGCAGCCCTGGACACCAAGAGACCCAGTACTTC.

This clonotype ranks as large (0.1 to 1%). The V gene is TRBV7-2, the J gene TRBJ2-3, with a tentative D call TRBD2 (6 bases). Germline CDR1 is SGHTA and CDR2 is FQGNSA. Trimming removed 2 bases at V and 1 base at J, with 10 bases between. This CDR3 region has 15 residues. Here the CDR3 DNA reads TGTGCCAGCAGCTTAATCGGGAGTGGCACAGATACGCAGTATTTT. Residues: CASSLIGSGTDTQYF.

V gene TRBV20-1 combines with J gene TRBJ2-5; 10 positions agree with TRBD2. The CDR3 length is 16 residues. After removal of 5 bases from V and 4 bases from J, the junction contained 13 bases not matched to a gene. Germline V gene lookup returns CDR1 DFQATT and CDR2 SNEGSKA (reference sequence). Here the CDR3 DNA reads TGCAGTGCTGAAGTTGGTCCACTAGCGGGGCGAGAGACCCAGTACTTC. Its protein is CSAEVGPLAGRETQYF.

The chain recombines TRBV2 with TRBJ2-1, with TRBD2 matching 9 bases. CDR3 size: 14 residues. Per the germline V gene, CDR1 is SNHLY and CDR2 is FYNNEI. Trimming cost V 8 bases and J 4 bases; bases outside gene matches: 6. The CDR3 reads CASGATSGYNEQFF. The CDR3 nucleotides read TGTGCCAGCGGTGCGACTAGCGGATACAATGAGCAGTTCTTC.